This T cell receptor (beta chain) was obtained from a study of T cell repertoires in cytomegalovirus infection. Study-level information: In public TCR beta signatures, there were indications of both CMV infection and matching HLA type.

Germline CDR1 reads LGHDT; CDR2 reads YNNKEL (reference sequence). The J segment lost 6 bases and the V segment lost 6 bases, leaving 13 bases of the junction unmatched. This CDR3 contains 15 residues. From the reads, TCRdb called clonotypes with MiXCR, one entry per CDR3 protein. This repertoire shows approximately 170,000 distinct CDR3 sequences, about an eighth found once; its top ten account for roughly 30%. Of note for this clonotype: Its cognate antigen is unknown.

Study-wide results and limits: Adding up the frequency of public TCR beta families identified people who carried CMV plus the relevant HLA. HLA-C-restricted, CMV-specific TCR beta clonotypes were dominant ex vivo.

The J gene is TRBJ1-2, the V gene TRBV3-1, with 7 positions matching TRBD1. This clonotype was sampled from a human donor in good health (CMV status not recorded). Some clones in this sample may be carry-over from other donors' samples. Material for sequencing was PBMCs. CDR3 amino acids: CASSHGTAGDNGYTF. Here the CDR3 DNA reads TGTGCCAGCAGTCACGGGACAGCTGGGGACAATGGCTACACCTTC.